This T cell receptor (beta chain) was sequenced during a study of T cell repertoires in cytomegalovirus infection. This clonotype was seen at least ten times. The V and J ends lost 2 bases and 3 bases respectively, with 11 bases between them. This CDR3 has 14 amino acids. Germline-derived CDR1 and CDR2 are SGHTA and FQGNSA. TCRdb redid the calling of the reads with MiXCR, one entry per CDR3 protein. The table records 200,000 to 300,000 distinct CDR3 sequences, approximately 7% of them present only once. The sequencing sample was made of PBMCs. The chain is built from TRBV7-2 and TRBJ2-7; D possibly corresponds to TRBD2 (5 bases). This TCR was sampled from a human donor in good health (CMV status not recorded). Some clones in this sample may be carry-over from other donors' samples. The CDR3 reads CASSLRTGNYEQYF. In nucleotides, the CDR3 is TGTGCCAGCAGCTTAAGGACGGGGAACTACGAGCAGTACTTC.